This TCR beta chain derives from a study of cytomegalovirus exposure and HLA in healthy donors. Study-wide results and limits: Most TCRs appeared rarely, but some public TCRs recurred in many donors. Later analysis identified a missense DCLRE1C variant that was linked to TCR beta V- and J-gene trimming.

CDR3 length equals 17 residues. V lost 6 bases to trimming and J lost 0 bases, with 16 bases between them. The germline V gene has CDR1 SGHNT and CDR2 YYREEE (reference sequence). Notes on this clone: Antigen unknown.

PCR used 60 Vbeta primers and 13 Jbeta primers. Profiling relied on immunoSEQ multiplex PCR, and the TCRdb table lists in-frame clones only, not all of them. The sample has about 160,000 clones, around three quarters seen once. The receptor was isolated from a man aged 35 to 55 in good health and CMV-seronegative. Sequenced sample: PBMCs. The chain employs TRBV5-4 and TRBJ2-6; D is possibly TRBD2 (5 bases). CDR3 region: CASTEGFLSSGANVLTF. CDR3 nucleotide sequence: TGTGCCAGCACCGAGGGATTCCTAAGCTCTGGGGCCAACGTCCTGACTTTC.